Listed below are T cell receptor beta chains from one sample, sequenced in a study of vaccination and CD4 T cells after COVID-19. For these receptors, no antigen is known. Each CDR3 protein gets one entry after TCRdb re-called the PCR reads with MiXCR. The table shows approximately 4,100 distinct CDR3 sequences, with 15% to 20% occurring only once. Source material: CD4+ T cells from blood, cultured in vitro. The receptor set was obtained from a human donor who had recovered from COVID-19. Both conserved end residues are part of each CDR3. Each record gives: V gene, clone size, J gene, D gene, CDR3 DNA, CDR3 protein. A D gene is named only where the DNA matches it firmly. Expanded clones get a size class; other rows say once, few or many, or leave the size out.

TRBV10-3,few,TRBJ2-6,.,TGTGCCATCAGCCTGCGGGGGCCCCCCTCTGGGGCCAACGTCCTGACTTTC,CAISLRGPPSGANVLTF
TRBV6-1,.,TRBJ2-7,TRBD1,TGTGCCAGCAGACCTAGGACAGGGACCTACGAGCAGTACTTC,CASRPRTGTYEQYF
TRBV20-1,.,TRBJ2-1,.,TGCAGTGCTAGCCCCACCCGCGATGAGCAGTTCTTC,CSASPTRDEQFF
TRBV3-1,once,TRBJ1-6,TRBD1,TGTGCCAGCAGCCTACAGGGGGCGCGGAATTCACCCCTCCACTTT,CASSLQGARNSPLHF
TRBV2,few,TRBJ2-3,.,TGTGCCAGCAGCAAAGGAGGTCGAAAAACAGATACGCAGTATTTT,CASSKGGRKTDTQYF
TRBV18,.,TRBJ2-2,.,TGTGCCAGCTCACCGACGGGCACCGGGGAGCTGTTTTTT,CASSPTGTGELFF
TRBV12-5,few,TRBJ1-2,.,TGTGCTAGTGGTTTGTGGGGGCCAGCAACAAGCTATGGCTACACCTTC,CASGLWGPATSYGYTF
TRBV19,few,TRBJ2-2,TRBD2,TGTGCCAGTAGCTCGGGACTAGCATCGACCGGGGAGCTGTTTTTT,CASSSGLASTGELFF
TRBV2,.,TRBJ1-2,.,TGTGCCAGTTTCGCCGGGACGGTGTTTAACTATGGCTACACCTTC,CASFAGTVFNYGYTF
TRBV7-9,few,TRBJ1-2,TRBD1,TGTGCCAGCAGTGGACAGGGGGCGGGGGGCTACACCTTC,CASSGQGAGGYTF
TRBV7-7,.,TRBJ2-1,TRBD2,TGTGCTAGCAGCCCAAGGGACTATTCCTACAATGAGCAGTTCTTC,CASSPRDYSYNEQFF